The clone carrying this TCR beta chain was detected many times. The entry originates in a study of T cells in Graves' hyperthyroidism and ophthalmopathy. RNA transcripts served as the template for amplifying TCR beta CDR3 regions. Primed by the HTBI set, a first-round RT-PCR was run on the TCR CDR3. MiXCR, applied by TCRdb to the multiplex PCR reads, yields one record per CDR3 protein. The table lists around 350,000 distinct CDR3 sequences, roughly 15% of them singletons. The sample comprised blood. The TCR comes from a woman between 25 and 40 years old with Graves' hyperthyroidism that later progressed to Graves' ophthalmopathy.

Written as DNA, the CDR3 is TGTGCCAGCAGTTTAGTCGGCGGGGGGATCCGAGGAGAGCAGTTCTTC. This encodes CASSLVGGGIRGEQFF. The V call is TRBV27, the J call TRBJ2-1; 8 nucleotides agree with TRBD2. Germline lookup yields CDR1 MNHEY and CDR2 SMNVEV (reference sequence). Unmatched junction bases numbered 13, after V lost 2 bases and J lost 10 bases. This CDR3 comprises 16 residues.